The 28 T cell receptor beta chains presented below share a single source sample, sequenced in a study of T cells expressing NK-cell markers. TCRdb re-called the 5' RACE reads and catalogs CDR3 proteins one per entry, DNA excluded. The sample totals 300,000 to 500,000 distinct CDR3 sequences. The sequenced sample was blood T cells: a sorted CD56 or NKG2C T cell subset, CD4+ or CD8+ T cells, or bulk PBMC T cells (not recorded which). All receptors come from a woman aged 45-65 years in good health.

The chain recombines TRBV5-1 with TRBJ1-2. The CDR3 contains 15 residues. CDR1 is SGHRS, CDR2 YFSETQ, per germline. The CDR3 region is CASSFGPSLDYGYTF.

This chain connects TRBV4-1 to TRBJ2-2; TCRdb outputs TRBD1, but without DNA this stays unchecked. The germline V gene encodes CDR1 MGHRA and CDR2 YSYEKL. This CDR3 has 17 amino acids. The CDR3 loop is CASSQPGWGQNTGELFF.

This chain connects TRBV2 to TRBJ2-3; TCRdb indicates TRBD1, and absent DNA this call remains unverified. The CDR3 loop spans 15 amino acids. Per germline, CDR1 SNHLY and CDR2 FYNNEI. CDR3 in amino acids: CASRGTVSAADTQYF. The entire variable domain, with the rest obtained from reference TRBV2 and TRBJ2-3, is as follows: EPEVTQTPSHQVTQMGQEVILRCVPISNHLYFYWYRQILGQKVEFLVSFYNNEISEKSEIFDDQFSVERPDGSNFTLKIRSTKLEDSAMYFCASRGTVSAADTQYFGPGTRLTVL.

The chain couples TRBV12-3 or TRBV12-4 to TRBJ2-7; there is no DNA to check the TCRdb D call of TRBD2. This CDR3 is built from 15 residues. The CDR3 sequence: CASSTSTSGSGEQYF.

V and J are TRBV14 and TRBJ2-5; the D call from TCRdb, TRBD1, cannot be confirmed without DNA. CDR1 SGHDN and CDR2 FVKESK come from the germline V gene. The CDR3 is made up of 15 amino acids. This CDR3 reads CASSRRQQYQETQYF.

The CDR3 region is CASREYGQGSDTQYF. The chain joins TRBV6-2 or TRBV6-3 to TRBJ2-3; TCRdb selects TRBD1, and the lack of DNA leaves this call unchecked. Germline loops: CDR1 MNHEY, CDR2 SVGEGT. This CDR3 has 15 amino acids.

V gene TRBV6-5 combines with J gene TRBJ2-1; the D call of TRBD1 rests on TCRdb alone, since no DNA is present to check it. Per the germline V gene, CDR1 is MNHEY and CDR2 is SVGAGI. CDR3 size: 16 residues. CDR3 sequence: CASSSLRGDSYNEQFF.

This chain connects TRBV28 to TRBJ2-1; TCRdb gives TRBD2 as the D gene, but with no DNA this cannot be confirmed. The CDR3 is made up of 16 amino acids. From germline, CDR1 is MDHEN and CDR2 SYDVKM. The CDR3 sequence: CASSLLGLAGDHEQFF.

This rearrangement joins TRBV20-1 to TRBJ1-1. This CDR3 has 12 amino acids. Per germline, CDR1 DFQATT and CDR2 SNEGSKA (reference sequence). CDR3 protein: CSASFGGTEAFF.

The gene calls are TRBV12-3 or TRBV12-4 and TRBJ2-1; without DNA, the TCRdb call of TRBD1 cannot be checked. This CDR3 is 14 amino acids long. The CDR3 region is CASSFRAGAGEQFF.

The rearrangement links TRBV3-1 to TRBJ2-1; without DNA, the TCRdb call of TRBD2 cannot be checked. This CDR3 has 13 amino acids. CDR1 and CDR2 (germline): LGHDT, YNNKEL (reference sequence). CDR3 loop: CASSQTPAGEQFF.

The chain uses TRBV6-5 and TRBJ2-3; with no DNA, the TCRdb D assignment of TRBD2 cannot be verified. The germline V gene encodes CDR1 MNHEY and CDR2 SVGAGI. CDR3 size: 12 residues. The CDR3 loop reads CASGSVADTQYF.

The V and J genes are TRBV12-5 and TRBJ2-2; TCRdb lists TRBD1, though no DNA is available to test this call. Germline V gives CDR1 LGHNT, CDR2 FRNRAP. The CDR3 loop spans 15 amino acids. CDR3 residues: CASGSGRGNTGELFF. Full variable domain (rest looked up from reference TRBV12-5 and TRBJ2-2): DARVTQTPRHKVTEMGQEVTMRCQPILGHNTVFWYRQTMMQGLELLAYFRNRAPLDDSGMPKDRFSAEMPDATLATLKIQPSEPRDSAVYFCASGSGRGNTGELFFGEGSRLTVL.

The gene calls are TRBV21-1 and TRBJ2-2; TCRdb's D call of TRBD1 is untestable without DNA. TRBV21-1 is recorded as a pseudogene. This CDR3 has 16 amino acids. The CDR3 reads CASSKGRDRNTGELFF.

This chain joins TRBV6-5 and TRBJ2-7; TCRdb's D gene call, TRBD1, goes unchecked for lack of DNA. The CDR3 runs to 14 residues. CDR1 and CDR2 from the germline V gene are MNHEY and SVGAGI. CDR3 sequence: CASSWGTGAYEQYF.

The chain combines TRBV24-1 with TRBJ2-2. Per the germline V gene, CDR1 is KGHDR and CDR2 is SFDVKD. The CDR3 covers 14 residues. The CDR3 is CATSALTRHGELFF.

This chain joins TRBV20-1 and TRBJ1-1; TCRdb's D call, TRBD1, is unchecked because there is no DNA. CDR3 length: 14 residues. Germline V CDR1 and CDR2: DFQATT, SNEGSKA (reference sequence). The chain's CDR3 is CSARATGRGPEAFF.

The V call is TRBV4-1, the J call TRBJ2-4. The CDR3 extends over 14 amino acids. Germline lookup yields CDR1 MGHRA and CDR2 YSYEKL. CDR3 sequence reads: CASSQDMAKNIQYF.

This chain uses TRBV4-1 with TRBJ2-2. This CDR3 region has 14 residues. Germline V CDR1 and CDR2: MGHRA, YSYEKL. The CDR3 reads CASSQRQSTGELFF.

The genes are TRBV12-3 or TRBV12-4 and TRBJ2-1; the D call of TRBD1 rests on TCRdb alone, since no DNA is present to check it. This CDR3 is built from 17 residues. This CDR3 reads CASSSLPDRGRYNEQFF.

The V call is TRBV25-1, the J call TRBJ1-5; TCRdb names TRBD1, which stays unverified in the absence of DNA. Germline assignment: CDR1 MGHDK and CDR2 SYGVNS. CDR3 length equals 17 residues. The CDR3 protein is CASSAVGQKQINQPQHF.

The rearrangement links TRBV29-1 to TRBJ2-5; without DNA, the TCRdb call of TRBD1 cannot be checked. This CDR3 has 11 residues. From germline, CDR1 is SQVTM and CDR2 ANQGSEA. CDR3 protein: CRVGPQETQYF.

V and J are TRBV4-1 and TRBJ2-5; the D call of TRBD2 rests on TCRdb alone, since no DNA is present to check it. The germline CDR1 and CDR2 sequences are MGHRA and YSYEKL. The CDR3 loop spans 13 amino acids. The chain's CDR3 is CASRSFGSETQYF.

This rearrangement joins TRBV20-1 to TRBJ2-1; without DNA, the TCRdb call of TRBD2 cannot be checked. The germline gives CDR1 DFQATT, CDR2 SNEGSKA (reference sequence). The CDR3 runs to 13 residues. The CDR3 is CSAARDGGGEQFF.

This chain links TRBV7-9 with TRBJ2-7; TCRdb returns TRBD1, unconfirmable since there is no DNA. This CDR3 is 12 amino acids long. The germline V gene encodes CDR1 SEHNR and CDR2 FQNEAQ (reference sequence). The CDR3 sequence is CASSFLRDEQYF.

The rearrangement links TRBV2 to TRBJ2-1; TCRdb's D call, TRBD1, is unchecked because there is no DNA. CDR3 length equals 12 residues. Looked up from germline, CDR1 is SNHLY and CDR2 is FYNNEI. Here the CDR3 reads CASRPPRELRFF.

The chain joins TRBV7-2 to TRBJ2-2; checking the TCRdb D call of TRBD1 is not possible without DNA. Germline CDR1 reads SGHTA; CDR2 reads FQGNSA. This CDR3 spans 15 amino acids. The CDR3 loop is CASTRGGMNTGELFF.

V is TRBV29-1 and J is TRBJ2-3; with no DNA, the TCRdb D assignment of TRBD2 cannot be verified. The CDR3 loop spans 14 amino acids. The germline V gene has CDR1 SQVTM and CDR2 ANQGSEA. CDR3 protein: CSVEKGLRADTQYF.